The present entry profiles one T cell receptor beta chain with its context. This CDR3 region has 16 residues. Unmatched junction bases numbered 2, after V lost 0 bases and J lost 5 bases. Germline CDR1 and CDR2: SGHRS and YFSETQ. The record originates from a study of blood T cell repertoires in COVID-19. Study-wide context: Acute and convalescent COVID-19 specimens originated in the United States, Italy and Spain. The cDNA or gDNA used as material had been derived from T cells, B-cell-depleted T cells, or PBMCs.

Per the authors' pipeline: Estimation of nucleated cell counts relied on the amplification of reference gene primers. The table came from immunoSEQ multiplex PCR; TCRdb's copy has only in-frame clones and leaves some out. The V and J calls and the clone size are those of that table, but D and trimming were determined from the DNA. The sample holds around 100,000 clones, over 85% seen once. This receptor was taken from a woman over 75 in a cohort sampled during active COVID-19. The rearrangement uses TRBV5-1 and TRBJ2-1, with 13 nucleotides matching TRBD2. The material sequenced was peripheral blood. The CDR3 DNA follows: TGCGCCAGCAGCTTGGCCGGGACTAGCGGGAACAATGAGCAGTTCTTC. Amino acids: CASSLAGTSGNNEQFF.